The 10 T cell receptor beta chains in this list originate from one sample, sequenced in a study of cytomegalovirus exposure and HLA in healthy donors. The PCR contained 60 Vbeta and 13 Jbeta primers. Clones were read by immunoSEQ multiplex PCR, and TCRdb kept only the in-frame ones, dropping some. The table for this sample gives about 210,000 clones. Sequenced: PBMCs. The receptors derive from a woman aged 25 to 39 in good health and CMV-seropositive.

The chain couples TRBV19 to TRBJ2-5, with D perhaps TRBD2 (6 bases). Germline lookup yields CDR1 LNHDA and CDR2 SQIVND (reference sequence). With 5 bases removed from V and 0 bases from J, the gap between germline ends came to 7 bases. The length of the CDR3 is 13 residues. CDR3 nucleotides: TGTGCCAGTAGTCGGGACTACCAAGAGACCCAGTACTTC. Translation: CASSRDYQETQYF. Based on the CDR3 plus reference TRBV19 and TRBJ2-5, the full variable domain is DGGITQSPKYLFRKEGQNVTLSCEQNLNHDAMYWYRQDPGQGLRLIYYSQIVNDFQKGDIAEGYSVSREKKESFPLTVTSAQKNPTAFYLCASSRDYQETQYFGPGTRLLVL.

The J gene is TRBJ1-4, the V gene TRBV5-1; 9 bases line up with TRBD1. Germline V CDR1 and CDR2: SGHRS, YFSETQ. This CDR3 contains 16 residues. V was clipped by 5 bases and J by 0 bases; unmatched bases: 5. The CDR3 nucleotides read TGCGCCAGCAGACGGACAGGGGACGCAACTAATGAAAAACTGTTTTTT. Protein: CASRRTGDATNEKLFF. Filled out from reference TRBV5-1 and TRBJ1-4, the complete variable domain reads KAGVTQTPRYLIKTRGQQVTLSCSPISGHRSVSWYQQTPGQGLQFLFEYFSETQRNKGNFPGRFSGRQFSNSRSEMNVSTLELGDSALYLCASRRTGDATNEKLFFGSGTQLSVL.

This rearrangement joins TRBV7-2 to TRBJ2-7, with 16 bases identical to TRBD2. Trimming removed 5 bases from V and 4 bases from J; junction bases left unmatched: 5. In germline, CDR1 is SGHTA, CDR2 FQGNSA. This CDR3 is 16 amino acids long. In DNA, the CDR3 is TGTGCCAGCAGCCCACTGGGACTAGCGGGGGGGTACGAGCAGTACTTC. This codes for CASSPLGLAGGYEQYF.

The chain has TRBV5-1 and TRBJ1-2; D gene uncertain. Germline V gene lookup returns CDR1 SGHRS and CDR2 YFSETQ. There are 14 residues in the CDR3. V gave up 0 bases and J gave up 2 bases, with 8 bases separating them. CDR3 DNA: TGCGCCAGCAGCTTGGAGGCGGAAAACTATGGCTACACCTTC. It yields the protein CASSLEAENYGYTF.

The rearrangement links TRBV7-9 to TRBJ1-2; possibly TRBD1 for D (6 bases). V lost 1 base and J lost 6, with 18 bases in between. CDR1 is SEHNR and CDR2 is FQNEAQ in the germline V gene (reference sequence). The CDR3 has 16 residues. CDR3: CASSLGQGTRYNGYTF. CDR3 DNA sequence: TGTGCCAGCAGCTTAGGTCAGGGGACGCGATATAATGGCTACACCTTC.

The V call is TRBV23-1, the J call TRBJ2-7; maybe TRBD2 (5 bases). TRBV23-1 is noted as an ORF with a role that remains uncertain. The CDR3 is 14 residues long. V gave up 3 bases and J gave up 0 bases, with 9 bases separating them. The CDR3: CASSHRGISYEQYF. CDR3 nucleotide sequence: TGCGCCAGCAGTCACCGGGGAATCTCCTACGAGCAGTACTTC.

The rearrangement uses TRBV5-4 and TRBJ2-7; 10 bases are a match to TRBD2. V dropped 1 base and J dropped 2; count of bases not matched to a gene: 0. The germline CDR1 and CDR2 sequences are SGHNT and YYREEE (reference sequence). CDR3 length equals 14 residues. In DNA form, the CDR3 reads TGTGCCAGCAGCTTGAGCGGGGGGGCCTACGAGCAGTACTTC. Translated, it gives CASSLSGGAYEQYF.

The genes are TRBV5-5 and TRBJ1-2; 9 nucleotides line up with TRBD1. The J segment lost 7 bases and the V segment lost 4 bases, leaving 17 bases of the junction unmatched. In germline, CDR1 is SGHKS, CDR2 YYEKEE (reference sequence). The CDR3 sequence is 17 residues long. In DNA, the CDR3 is TGTGCCAGCAGCAAAGAGGACAGGGGAGGTCTAATGGGTGGCTACACCTTC. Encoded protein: CASSKEDRGGLMGGYTF.

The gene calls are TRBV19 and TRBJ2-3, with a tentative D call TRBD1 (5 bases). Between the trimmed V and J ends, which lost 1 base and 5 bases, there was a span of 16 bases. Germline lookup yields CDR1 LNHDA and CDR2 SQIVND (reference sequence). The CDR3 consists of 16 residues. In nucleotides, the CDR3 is TGTGCCAGTAGTATAGGGCCCAGGGCAGCGAGAGATACGCAGTATTTT. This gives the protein CASSIGPRAARDTQYF.

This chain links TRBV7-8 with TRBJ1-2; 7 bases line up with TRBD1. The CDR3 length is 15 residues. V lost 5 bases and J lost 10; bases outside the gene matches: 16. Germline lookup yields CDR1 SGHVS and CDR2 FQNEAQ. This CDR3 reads CASSPGDRRGSDYTF. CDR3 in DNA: TGTGCCAGCAGCCCTGGGGACAGAAGGGGGTCTGACTACACCTTC. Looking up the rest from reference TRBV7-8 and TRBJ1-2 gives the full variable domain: GAGVSQSPRYKVAKRGQDVALRCDPISGHVSLFWYQQALGQGPEFLTYFQNEAQLDKSGLPSDRFFAERPEGSVSTLKIQRTQQEDSAVYLCASSPGDRRGSDYTFGSGTRLTVV.